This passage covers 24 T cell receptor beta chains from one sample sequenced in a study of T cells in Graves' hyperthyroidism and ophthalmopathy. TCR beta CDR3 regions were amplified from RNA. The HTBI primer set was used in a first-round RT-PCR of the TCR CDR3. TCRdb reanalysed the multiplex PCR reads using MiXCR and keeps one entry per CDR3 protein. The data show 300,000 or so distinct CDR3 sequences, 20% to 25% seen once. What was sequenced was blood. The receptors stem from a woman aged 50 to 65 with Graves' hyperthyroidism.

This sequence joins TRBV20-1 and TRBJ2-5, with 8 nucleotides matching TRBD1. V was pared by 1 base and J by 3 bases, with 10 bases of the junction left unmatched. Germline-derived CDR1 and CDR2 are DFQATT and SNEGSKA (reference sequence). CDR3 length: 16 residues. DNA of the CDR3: TGCAGTGCTAGAGGGCCCCCGGGACAGGACGAAGAGACCCAGTACTTC. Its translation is CSARGPPGQDEETQYF.

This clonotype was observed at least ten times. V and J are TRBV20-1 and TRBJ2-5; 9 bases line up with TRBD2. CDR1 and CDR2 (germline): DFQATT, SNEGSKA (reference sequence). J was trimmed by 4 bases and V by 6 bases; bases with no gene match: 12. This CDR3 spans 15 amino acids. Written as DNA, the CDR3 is TGCAGTGCCCATTCGAGCGGGGGGTTGAGAGAGACCCAGTACTTC. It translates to CSAHSSGGLRETQYF.

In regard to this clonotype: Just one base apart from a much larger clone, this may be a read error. CDR3 sequence (DNA): TGTGCCGGCAGTCGAATAGCGGGGGGTTCTTACGAGCAGTACTTC. This translates into CAGSRIAGGSYEQYF. The rearrangement uses TRBV27 and TRBJ2-7; TRBD2 matches 10 bases. The CDR3 is made up of 15 amino acids. CDR1 MNHEY and CDR2 SMNVEV come from the germline V gene (reference sequence).

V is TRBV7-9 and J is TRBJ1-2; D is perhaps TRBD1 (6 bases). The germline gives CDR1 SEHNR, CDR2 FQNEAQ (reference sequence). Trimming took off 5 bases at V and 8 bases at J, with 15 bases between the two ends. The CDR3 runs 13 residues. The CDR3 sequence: CASSLDSVAGYTF. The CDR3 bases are TGTGCCAGCAGCCTGGACAGCGTTGCGGGCTACACCTTC.

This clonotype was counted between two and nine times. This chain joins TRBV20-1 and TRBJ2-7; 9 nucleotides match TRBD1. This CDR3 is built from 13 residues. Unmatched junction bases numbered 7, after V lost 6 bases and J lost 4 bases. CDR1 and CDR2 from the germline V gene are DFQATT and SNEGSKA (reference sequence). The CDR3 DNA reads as TGCAGTGCCCCGGGACAGGGAGTTTACGAGCAGTACTTC. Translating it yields CSAPGQGVYEQYF.

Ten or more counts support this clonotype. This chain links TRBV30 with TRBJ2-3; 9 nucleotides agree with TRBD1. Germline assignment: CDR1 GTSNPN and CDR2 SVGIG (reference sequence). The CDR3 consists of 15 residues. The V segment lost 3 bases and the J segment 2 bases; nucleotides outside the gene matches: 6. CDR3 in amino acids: CAWSWDRVATDTQYF. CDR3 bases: TGTGCCTGGAGCTGGGACAGGGTGGCCACAGATACGCAGTATTTT.

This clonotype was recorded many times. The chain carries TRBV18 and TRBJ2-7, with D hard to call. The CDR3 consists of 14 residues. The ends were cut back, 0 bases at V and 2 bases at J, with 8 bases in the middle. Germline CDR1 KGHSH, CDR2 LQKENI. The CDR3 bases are TGTGCCAGCTCACCACCCGCGCCGACCTACGAGCAGTACTTC. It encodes CASSPPAPTYEQYF.

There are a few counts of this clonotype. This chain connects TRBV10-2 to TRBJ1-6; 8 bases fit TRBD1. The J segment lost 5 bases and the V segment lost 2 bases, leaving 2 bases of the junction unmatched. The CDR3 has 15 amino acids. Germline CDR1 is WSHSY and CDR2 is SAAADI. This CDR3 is CASSEQGANNSPLHF. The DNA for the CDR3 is TGCGCCAGCAGTGAGCAGGGGGCAAATAATTCACCCCTCCACTTT.

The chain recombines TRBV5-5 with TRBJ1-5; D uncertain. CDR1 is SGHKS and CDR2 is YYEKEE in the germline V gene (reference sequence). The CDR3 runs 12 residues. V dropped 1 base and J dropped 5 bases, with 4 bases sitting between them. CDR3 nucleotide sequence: TGTGCCAGCAGCTTGCATGATCAGCCCCAGCATTTT. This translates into CASSLHDQPQHF.

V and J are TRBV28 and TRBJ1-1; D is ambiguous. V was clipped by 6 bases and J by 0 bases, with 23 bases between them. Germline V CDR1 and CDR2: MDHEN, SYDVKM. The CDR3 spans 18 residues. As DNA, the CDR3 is TGTGCCAGCAGCCCCTCCCTAGGGTTAGACGGAGTGAACACTGAAGCTTTCTTT. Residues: CASSPSLGLDGVNTEAFF.

CDR3 loop: CASSQLRNSNQPQHF. The CDR3 DNA reads TGCGCCAGCAGCCAACTGAGGAATAGCAATCAGCCCCAGCATTTT. The chain recombines TRBV4-1 with TRBJ1-5, with no clear D. Trimming pared 2 bases from V and 0 bases from J, leaving 8 bases between. The germline gives CDR1 MGHRA, CDR2 YSYEKL. This CDR3 spans 15 amino acids.

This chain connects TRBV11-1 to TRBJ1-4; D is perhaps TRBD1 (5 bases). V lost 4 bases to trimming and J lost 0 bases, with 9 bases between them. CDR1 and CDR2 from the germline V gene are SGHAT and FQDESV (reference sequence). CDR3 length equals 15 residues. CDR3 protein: CASSSGTSTNEKLFF. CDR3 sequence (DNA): TGTGCCAGCAGCTCCGGGACTTCAACTAATGAAAAACTGTTTTTT.

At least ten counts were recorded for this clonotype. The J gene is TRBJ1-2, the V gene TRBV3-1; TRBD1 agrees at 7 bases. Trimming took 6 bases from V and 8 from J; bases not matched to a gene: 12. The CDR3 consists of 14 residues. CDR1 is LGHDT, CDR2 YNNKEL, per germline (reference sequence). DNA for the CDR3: TGTGCCAGCAGTCACTGGGACAGTTCGCACGGCTACACCTTC. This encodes CASSHWDSSHGYTF.

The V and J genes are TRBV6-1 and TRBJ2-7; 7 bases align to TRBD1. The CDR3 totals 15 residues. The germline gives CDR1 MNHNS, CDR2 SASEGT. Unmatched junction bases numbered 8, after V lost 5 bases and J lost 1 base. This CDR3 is CASSPSGQVSYEQYF. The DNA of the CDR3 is TGTGCCAGCAGTCCGTCCGGACAGGTTTCCTACGAGCAGTACTTC.

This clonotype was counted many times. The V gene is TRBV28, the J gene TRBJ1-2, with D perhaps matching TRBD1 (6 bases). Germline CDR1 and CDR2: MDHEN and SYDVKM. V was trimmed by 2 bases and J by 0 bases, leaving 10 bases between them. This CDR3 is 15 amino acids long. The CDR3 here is CASSLQQGANYGYTF. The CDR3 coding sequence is TGTGCCAGCAGTTTACAACAGGGAGCTAACTATGGCTACACCTTC.

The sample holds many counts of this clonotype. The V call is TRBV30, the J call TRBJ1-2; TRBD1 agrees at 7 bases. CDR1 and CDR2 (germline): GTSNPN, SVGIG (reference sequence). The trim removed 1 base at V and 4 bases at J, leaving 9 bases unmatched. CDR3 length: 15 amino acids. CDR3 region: CAWSGTGVSAYGYTF. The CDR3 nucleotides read TGTGCCTGGAGTGGTACAGGGGTCTCGGCCTATGGCTACACCTTC.

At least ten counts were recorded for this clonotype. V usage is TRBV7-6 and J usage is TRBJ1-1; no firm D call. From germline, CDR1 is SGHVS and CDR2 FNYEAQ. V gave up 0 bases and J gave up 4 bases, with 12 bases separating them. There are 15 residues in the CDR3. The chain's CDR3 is CASSLAIGLSTEAFF. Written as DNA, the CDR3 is TGTGCCAGCAGCTTAGCGATAGGGTTGAGCACTGAAGCTTTCTTT.

The DNA for the CDR3 is TGCAGTGCTAGAGATCCTTTCGCTGGGGGCACCGGGGAGCTGTTTTTT. Protein sequence: CSARDPFAGGTGELFF. The chain is built from TRBV20-1 and TRBJ2-2, with D perhaps assigned TRBD1 or TRBD2 (5 bases each). Germline-derived CDR1 and CDR2 are DFQATT and SNEGSKA (reference sequence). V lost 0 bases and J lost 4, with 15 bases in between. There are 16 residues in the CDR3.

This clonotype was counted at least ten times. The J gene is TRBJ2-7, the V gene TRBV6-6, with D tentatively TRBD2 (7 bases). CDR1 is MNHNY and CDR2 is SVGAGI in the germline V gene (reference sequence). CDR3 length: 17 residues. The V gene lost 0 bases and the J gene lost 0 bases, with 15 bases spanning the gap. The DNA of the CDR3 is TGTGCCAGCAGTTACTCGAGTGGCGGGGGCCCCTCCTACGAGCAGTACTTC. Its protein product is CASSYSSGGGPSYEQYF.

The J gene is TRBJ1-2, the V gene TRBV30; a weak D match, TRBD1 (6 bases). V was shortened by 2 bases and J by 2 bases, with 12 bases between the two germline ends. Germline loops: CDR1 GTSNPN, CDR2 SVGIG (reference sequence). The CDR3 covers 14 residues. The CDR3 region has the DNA TGTGCCTGGAGTCGGCAGGGGAAAAACTATGGCTACACCTTC. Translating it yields CAWSRQGKNYGYTF. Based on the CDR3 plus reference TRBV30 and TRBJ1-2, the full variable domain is SQTIHQWPATLVQPVGSPLSLECTVEGTSNPNLYWYRQAAGRGLQLLFYSVGIGQISSEVPQNLSASRPQDRQFILSSKKLLLSDSGFYLCAWSRQGKNYGYTFGSGTRLTVV.

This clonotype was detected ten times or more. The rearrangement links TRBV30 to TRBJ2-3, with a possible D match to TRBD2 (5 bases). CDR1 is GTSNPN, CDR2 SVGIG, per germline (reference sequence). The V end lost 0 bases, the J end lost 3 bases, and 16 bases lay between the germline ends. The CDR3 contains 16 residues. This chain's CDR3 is CAWSVQGLRGTDTQYF. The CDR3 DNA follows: TGTGCCTGGAGTGTACAAGGTCTCAGAGGGACAGATACGCAGTATTTT.

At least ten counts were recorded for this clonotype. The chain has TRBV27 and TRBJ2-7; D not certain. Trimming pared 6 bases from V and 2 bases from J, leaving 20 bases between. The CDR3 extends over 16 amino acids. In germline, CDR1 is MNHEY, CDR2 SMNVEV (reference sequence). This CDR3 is CASRTRLQTATYEQYF. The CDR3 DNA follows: TGTGCCAGCAGGACGAGGCTGCAGACTGCTACCTACGAGCAGTACTTC.

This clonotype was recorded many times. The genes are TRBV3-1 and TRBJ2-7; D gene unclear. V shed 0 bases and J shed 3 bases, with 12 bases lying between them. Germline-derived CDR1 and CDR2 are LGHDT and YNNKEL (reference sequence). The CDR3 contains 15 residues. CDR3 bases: TGTGCCAGCAGCCAAGATTTGGGCCGTTTCTACGAGCAGTACTTC. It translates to CASSQDLGRFYEQYF.

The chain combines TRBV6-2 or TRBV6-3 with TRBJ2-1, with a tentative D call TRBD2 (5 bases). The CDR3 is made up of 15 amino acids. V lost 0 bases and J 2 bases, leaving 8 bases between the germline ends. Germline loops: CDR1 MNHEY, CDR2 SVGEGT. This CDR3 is CASSYSRGTYNEQFF. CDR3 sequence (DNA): TGTGCCAGCAGTTACTCGAGAGGGACCTACAATGAGCAGTTCTTC.